Listed here are 28 T cell receptor beta chains from one sample, sequenced in a study of CXCR3-negative and CXCR3-positive naive CD8 T cells. UMI labels and 5' RACE were used to prepare the TRB cDNA libraries. No DNA is given; TCRdb re-called the 5' RACE reads and lists each CDR3 protein once. This sample's clone table lists 40,000 to 50,000 distinct CDR3 sequences. The specimen sequenced was naive CXCR3- CD8+ T cells from blood. The subset: CD45RO-CCR7+CD27+CD95- naive CD8+ T cells lacking CXCR3 (TNR3-). The receptor set was obtained from a human donor in good health. Some clones in this sample may be carry-over from other donors' samples.

The genes are TRBV7-3 and TRBJ2-1. Per the germline V gene, CDR1 is SGHTA and CDR2 is FQGTGA. This CDR3 contains 16 residues. The CDR3 loop is CASSLTAVGPYNEQFF.

This chain uses TRBV6-2 or TRBV6-3 with TRBJ2-3. CDR3 length equals 13 residues. The germline gives CDR1 MNHEY, CDR2 SVGEGT. This CDR3 is CASRWSMSDTQYF.

The rearrangement joins TRBV14 to TRBJ2-7. The CDR3 totals 16 residues. Germline CDR1 reads SGHDN; CDR2 reads FVKESK. The CDR3 is CASSQASGTSFYEQYF.

J is TRBJ2-7 and V is TRBV4-2; TCRdb picks TRBD1, but there is no DNA to check that call. Germline V lookup: CDR1 LGHNA, CDR2 YNFKEQ. CDR3 size: 14 residues. CDR3: CASSQVAGDYEQYF.

The V gene is TRBV28, the J gene TRBJ1-1. Germline V CDR1 and CDR2: MDHEN, SYDVKM. This CDR3 has 12 amino acids. This CDR3 is CASSFATFEAFF. Together with reference TRBV28 and TRBJ1-1, the CDR3 gives the full variable domain: DVKVTQSSRYLVKRTGEKVFLECVQDMDHENMFWYRQDPGLGLRLIYFSYDVKMKEKGDIPEGYSVSREKKERFSLILESASTNQTSMYLCASSFATFEAFFGQGTRLTVV.

The chain combines TRBV18 with TRBJ2-3; TCRdb proposes TRBD2, but this gene call is untestable without DNA. The germline CDR1 and CDR2 sequences are KGHSH and LQKENI. This CDR3 has 17 amino acids. The CDR3: CASSEGTSPTSTDTQYF.

The chain employs TRBV4-1 and TRBJ2-7; no DNA is available, so the TRBD2 call from TCRdb remains unchecked. CDR1 and CDR2 from the germline V gene are MGHRA and YSYEKL. This CDR3 has 14 residues. CDR3 in amino acids: CASSRGPEGYEQYF.

This chain uses TRBV6-2 or TRBV6-3 with TRBJ2-6. Germline-derived CDR1 and CDR2 are MNHEY and SVGEGT. The CDR3 sequence is 13 residues long. CDR3: CASSIPSANVLTF.

The chain has TRBV3-1 and TRBJ2-7. CDR1 is LGHDT, CDR2 YNNKEL, per germline (reference sequence). This CDR3 region has 14 residues. CDR3 loop: CASSQGVGLYEQYF.

The chain employs TRBV29-1 and TRBJ2-1; absent DNA, TCRdb's TRBD2 call cannot be checked. This CDR3 spans 16 amino acids. Looked up from germline, CDR1 is SQVTM and CDR2 is ANQGSEA. This CDR3 reads CSVEDSLAGGLNEQFF.

The chain employs TRBV6-5 and TRBJ2-1; TCRdb names TRBD2, which stays unverified in the absence of DNA. Germline CDR1 is MNHEY and CDR2 is SVGAGI. CDR3 length: 13 residues. The CDR3 spells CASSYSHSREQFF.

This chain joins TRBV30 and TRBJ1-6; TCRdb returns TRBD1, unconfirmable since there is no DNA. Per the germline V gene, CDR1 is GTSNPN and CDR2 is SVGIG (reference sequence). The CDR3 length is 14 residues. The CDR3 here is CAWEPGTVNSPLHF.

This rearrangement joins TRBV28 to TRBJ1-2; TCRdb picks TRBD1, but there is no DNA to check that call. This CDR3 comprises 20 residues. Germline-derived CDR1 and CDR2 are MDHEN and SYDVKM. CDR3 region: CASSLSSGQEEVHPNYGYTF.

This sequence joins TRBV11-2 and TRBJ2-7; TCRdb lists TRBD1, though no DNA is available to test this call. Germline V gives CDR1 SGHAT, CDR2 FQNNGV. The CDR3 extends over 13 amino acids. The CDR3 is CASSPGALYEQYF.

The gene calls are TRBV11-2 and TRBJ2-2. This CDR3 is built from 17 residues. Germline lookup yields CDR1 SGHAT and CDR2 FQNNGV. The CDR3 spells CASSLDVSFLDTGELFF.

The chain uses TRBV13 and TRBJ1-2; without DNA, the TCRdb call of TRBD1 cannot be checked. The CDR3 covers 15 residues. Germline loops: CDR1 PRHDT, CDR2 FYEKMQ (reference sequence). This CDR3 reads CASSPTPKGAMGYTF.

The genes are TRBV7-9 and TRBJ2-1; TCRdb returns TRBD1, unconfirmable since there is no DNA. The germline V gene has CDR1 SEHNR and CDR2 FQNEAQ (reference sequence). This CDR3 comprises 13 residues. The CDR3 spells CASSPGIYNEQFF.

The chain has TRBV7-6 and TRBJ2-7; without DNA, the TCRdb call of TRBD1 cannot be checked. CDR3 length: 15 residues. Germline V gene sequence: CDR1 SGHVS, CDR2 FNYEAQ. The CDR3 loop is CASSLDGGTGSEQYF. The complete variable domain, with remaining parts taken from reference TRBV7-6 and TRBJ2-7, reads GAGVSQSPRYKVTKRGQDVALRCDPISGHVSLYWYRQALGQGPEFLTYFNYEAQQDKSGLPNDRFSAERPEGSISTLTIQRTEQRDSAMYRCASSLDGGTGSEQYFGPGTRLTVT.

This chain links TRBV25-1 with TRBJ2-7. There are 11 residues in the CDR3. Germline V gene lookup returns CDR1 MGHDK and CDR2 SYGVNS. The chain's CDR3 is CASSASYEQYF.

The chain is built from TRBV3-1 and TRBJ2-5; TCRdb calls TRBD2, which cannot be checked without DNA. CDR1 and CDR2 from the germline V gene are LGHDT and YNNKEL (reference sequence). The CDR3 totals 17 residues. The CDR3 region is CASSSPGLAGASETQYF.

This chain joins TRBV7-2 and TRBJ1-1; no DNA is available, so the TRBD1 call from TCRdb remains unchecked. Per germline, CDR1 SGHTA and CDR2 FQGNSA. The CDR3 length is 18 residues. The CDR3 loop reads CASSLARWTGGMDTEAFF.

The chain couples TRBV23-1 to TRBJ1-5; as DNA is missing, the TRBD1 call by TCRdb cannot be tested. Being an ORF, TRBV23-1 has a function that is uncertain. This CDR3 has 16 amino acids. The chain's CDR3 is CASSQSNGTMGQPQHF.

The V call is TRBV20-1, the J call TRBJ1-1; the D call from TCRdb, TRBD1, cannot be confirmed without DNA. CDR3 length: 15 amino acids. Germline V gene data show CDR1 as DFQATT and CDR2 as SNEGSKA (reference sequence). The CDR3 sequence: CSAPPRAGSNTEAFF.

V gene TRBV27 combines with J gene TRBJ2-7; the TCRdb call, TRBD1, lacks DNA for checking. The CDR3 contains 16 residues. The germline gives CDR1 MNHEY, CDR2 SMNVEV (reference sequence). The CDR3 loop reads CASSLRSLMSLDEQYF.

V usage is TRBV5-4 and J usage is TRBJ1-2. Looked up from germline, CDR1 is SGHNT and CDR2 is YYREEE (reference sequence). The CDR3 is made up of 15 amino acids. CDR3 loop: CASSFTLQPFYGYTF.

The chain couples TRBV7-3 to TRBJ2-1; the TCRdb call, TRBD1, lacks DNA for checking. CDR1 SGHTA and CDR2 FQGTGA come from the germline V gene. The CDR3 is made up of 13 amino acids. The CDR3 region is CASSGDTYNEQFF.

The chain has TRBV7-2 and TRBJ2-7; the D gene TCRdb calls, TRBD2, cannot be checked with no DNA. The V gene's germline CDR1 is SGHTA and CDR2 FQGNSA. The CDR3 consists of 16 residues. CDR3 amino acids: CASSGTSGRAPYEQYF.

This chain uses TRBV28 with TRBJ2-2. This CDR3 is built from 14 residues. Germline-derived CDR1 and CDR2 are MDHEN and SYDVKM. Here the CDR3 reads CASSLVWRTGELFF.